This T cell receptor beta chain stems from a study of PD-L1 blockade in urothelial cancer (dated by TCRdb to the late 2010s). Broadly, across the study: Every patient began therapy in the mid-2010s and was given atezolizumab 1,200 mg intravenously every 3 weeks. Somatic, immune and clinical correlates of response to PD-L1 blockade with atezolizumab in urothelial cancer were the focus of an exploratory multi-omic analysis. Some 30 patients had pretreatment blood TCR-seq, roughly 24 had at least one posttreatment blood collection, and roughly 24 had tumor TCR-seq. About 90% of the 29 patients were identified as males with urothelial cancer of bladder origin, and a prior smoking history was reported by 18 of 29 patients. Durable clinical benefit was achieved by nine patients but not by the remaining 20. Pretreatment tumor samples, along with matched peripheral blood serially collected before and after atezolizumab treatment, were subjected to TCR sequencing. Patients had an ECOG performance status of 0 or 1 and had received between 0 and 3 prior chemotherapy regimens. In the same patients, whole exome sequencing and RNA sequencing of pretreatment tumors were performed in addition to TCR sequencing. Blood samples were analyzed at two time points: 3 weeks after treatment start (second dose) and 6 weeks after treatment start. Progression-free survival longer than 6 months counted as durable clinical benefit, and TCR features were additionally tested against both progression-free and overall survival. A median of about 140,000 T cells and 83,000 or so unique TCRs was obtained from blood samples, and a median clonality of around 0.072 was observed. General findings and caveats noted by the study authors: Improved progression-free and overall survival was found to be associated with pretreatment peripheral blood TCR clonality below the median. Greater expansion of tumor-associated TCR clones in peripheral blood 3 weeks after the start of treatment was observed in patients with durable benefit (n of about 21, p = 0.022). Because the sample size was small (n ≈ 27) and many of the analyses were exploratory, the results are meant to be hypothesis-generating.

For this clone: No cognate antigen has been identified for it. It has no much larger one-base neighbor in the sample; base qualities were not kept.

Synthetic TCR analog templates were spiked into each PCR so that absolute template abundance could be estimated from read counts. Using the immunoSEQ assay, TCRbeta CDR3 regions were amplified from genomic DNA with bias-controlled V and J gene primers. Sequencing of rearranged TCRbeta segments was done at approximately 20X coverage. Per the authors' processing: Clustering was used to correct sequencing errors, and CDR3s were annotated against IMGT to assign V, D and J genes. Out-of-frame and stop-codon sequences were excluded, and only productive TCRbeta rearrangements were used in downstream analyses. Clonality was calculated as one minus the Shannon entropy normalized by the log of the number of unique productive sequences. Fisher's exact test with Benjamini-Hochberg correction, using a cutoff of adjusted p below 0.01, was how clones that differed between time points or between blood and tumor were identified. TCRdb re-hosts the immuneACCESS table, in-frame sequences only. Its copies lack some clones; in the studies checked, an unresolved V gene accounts for under half of them, and the cause for the rest is not known. That table supplies the V and J calls and clone size; D and trimming were determined from the DNA. For this sample there are 100,000 to 150,000 clones; approximately 84% appear just once. Together, the top ten hold 3.2% of the sample.

Taken with the paper, the label for time point translates to: pretreatment peripheral blood. A cohort of about 27 patients with locally advanced or metastatic urothelial carcinoma, treated at Memorial Sloan Kettering on a trial protocol, was included. Peripheral blood mononuclear cells were collected pretreatment and during treatment, with between 1 and 8 total time points per patient. The Qiagen DNeasy Blood extraction kit was used to purify genomic DNA from total PBMCs and tumor samples. PBMCs were collected pretreatment and during treatment and were isolated and stored as previously described. The receptor was derived from a middle-aged man with urothelial cancer. The sample was PBMCs, taken around atezolizumab (anti-PD-L1) treatment.

Here the CDR3 is given as CASSLTSGGTDTQYF. In nucleotides, the sequence is TGTGCCAGCTCACTGACTAGCGGGGGCACAGATACGCAGTATTTT. The rearranged segments are TRBV18 and TRBJ2-3, with 11 bases aligning to TRBD2. CDR1 KGHSH and CDR2 LQKENI were looked up in the germline V gene. The CDR3 runs 15 residues from the cysteine to the phenylalanine. The retained sequence is limited to the CDR3, 45 bases, with the frame set at the first base. At the junction V is shortened by 4 bases and J by 1 base; bases outside the gene matches: 1.